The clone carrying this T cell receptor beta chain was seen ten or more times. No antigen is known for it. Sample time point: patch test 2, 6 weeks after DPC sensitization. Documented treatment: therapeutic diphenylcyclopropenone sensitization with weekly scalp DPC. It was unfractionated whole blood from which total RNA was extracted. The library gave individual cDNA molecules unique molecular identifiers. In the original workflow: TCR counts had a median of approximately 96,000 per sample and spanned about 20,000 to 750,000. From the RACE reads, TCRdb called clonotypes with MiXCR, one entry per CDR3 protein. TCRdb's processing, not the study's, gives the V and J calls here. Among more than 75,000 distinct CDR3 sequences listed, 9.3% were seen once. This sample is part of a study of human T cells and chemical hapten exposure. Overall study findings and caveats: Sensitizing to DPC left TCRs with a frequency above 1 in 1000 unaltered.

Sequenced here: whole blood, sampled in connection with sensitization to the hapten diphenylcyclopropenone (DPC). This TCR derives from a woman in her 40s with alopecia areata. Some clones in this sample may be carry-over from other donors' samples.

The CDR3 region is CSALGGQTNYGYTF. Here the CDR3 DNA reads TGCAGTGCCCTAGGGGGACAGACTAACTATGGCTACACCTTC. The V and J genes are TRBV20-1 and TRBJ1-2, with 7 bases aligning to TRBD1. Germline CDR1 is DFQATT and CDR2 is SNEGSKA (reference sequence). With 6 bases clipped from V and 0 bases from J, the junction kept 7 bases outside the gene matches. The CDR3 is made up of 14 amino acids.